The 24 T cell receptor beta chains below were found in one sample sequenced in a study of shared T cell receptors in the human thymus. Only in-frame clones appear in the TCRdb table, and some are missing; sequencing was by immunoSEQ multiplex PCR. The sample lists about 710,000 clones; approximately 89% were seen once. These data were likewise used in another study, on human thymus T cells.

Sequencing input: thymocytes. The receptor source for this set is a boy in the first two years of life with a congenital heart defect.

The chain carries TRBV6-5 and TRBJ1-1, with D perhaps TRBD1 (5 bases). The CDR3 contains 13 residues. CDR1 and CDR2 from the germline V gene are MNHEY and SVGAGI. V was cut by 8 bases and J by 4 bases, with 14 bases left in between. CDR3 coding DNA: TGTGCCAGCGGCGGGGGGTTTCCCACTGAAGCTTTCTTT. Its protein product is CASGGGFPTEAFF.

The V gene is TRBV5-4, the J gene TRBJ2-3; TRBD1 is a possible D gene (6 bases). CDR1 and CDR2 from the germline V gene are SGHNT and YYREEE (reference sequence). The CDR3 loop spans 15 amino acids. V was clipped by 3 bases and J by 1 base, with 12 bases between them. CDR3 loop: CASSSRQAGTDTQYF. The CDR3 DNA sequence: TGTGCCAGCAGCTCGCGACAGGCGGGCACAGATACGCAGTATTTT.

As DNA, the CDR3 is TGTGCCAGCAGAGAACGACAAGCCCTCTATGGCTACACCTTC. Protein product: CASRERQALYGYTF. The rearrangement joins TRBV27 to TRBJ1-2; D unresolved. The CDR3 contains 14 residues. Germline lookup yields CDR1 MNHEY and CDR2 SMNVEV (reference sequence). Between the trimmed V and J ends, which lost 6 bases and 4 bases, there was a span of 15 bases.

This clone was counted a single time. V is TRBV19 and J is TRBJ2-7; TRBD2 is a possible D gene (5 bases). V dropped 3 bases and J dropped 3 bases, with 12 bases sitting between them. The CDR3 consists of 14 residues. Looked up from germline, CDR1 is LNHDA and CDR2 is SQIVND (reference sequence). For the CDR3, the DNA is TGTGCCAGTAGTATCTATATAACTAGCTACGAGCAGTACTTC. It encodes CASSIYITSYEQYF.

This chain uses TRBV30 with TRBJ1-2, with 8 bases matching TRBD1. The CDR3 loop spans 15 amino acids. Trimming took 7 bases from V and 0 from J; bases not matched to a gene: 10. From germline, CDR1 is GTSNPN and CDR2 SVGIG (reference sequence). The CDR3 nucleotides read TGTGCCTCACATCGTCCAGGGGGCCCTAACTATGGCTACACCTTC. It encodes CASHRPGGPNYGYTF.

The rearrangement uses TRBV5-5 and TRBJ1-1; D not resolved. CDR3 length: 12 amino acids. V was trimmed by 2 bases and J by 3 bases, leaving 5 bases between them. Germline assignment: CDR1 SGHKS and CDR2 YYEKEE (reference sequence). The CDR3 here is CASSLIDTEAFF. The DNA of the CDR3 is TGTGCCAGCAGCTTAATCGACACTGAAGCTTTCTTT.

This rearrangement joins TRBV30 to TRBJ1-3, with D perhaps matching TRBD1 (6 bases). The CDR3 sequence is 15 residues long. The germline V and J ends were trimmed by 3 bases and 2 bases, with 14 bases remaining between them. The germline V gene has CDR1 GTSNPN and CDR2 SVGIG (reference sequence). The CDR3 sequence: CAWRLPGVPGNTIYF. CDR3 DNA sequence: TGTGCCTGGAGACTCCCAGGGGTTCCTGGAAACACCATATATTTT.

This clone was observed a handful of times. The chain has TRBV4-3 and TRBJ1-5; 7 bases line up with TRBD1. Germline V gives CDR1 LGHNA, CDR2 YSLEER. Trimming cost V 2 bases and J 7 bases; bases outside gene matches: 8. The CDR3 has 15 amino acids. The CDR3 DNA sequence: TGCGCCAGCAGCCAACGCCTACAGGGGAACCAGCCCCAGCATTTT. As protein: CASSQRLQGNQPQHF.

This clone was recorded a few times. The CDR3 loop is CASTTDRVGSNQPQHF. CDR3 DNA: TGTGCCAGTACCACGGACAGGGTGGGTAGCAATCAGCCCCAGCATTTT. The chain uses TRBV19 and TRBJ1-5, with 8 bases matching TRBD1. The ends lost 7 bases at V and 0 bases at J; junction bases unmatched: 8. This CDR3 region has 16 residues. The V gene's germline CDR1 is LNHDA and CDR2 SQIVND (reference sequence). The variable domain in full, with the rest retrieved from reference TRBV19 and TRBJ1-5, is DGGITQSPKYLFRKEGQNVTLSCEQNLNHDAMYWYRQDPGQGLRLIYYSQIVNDFQKGDIAEGYSVSREKKESFPLTVTSAQKNPTAFYLCASTTDRVGSNQPQHFGDGTRLSIL.

Only one count was recorded for this clone. The rearrangement uses TRBV25-1 and TRBJ1-1; 7 bases agree with TRBD1. From germline, CDR1 is MGHDK and CDR2 SYGVNS. Trimming took 2 bases from V and 1 from J; bases not matched to a gene: 13. The CDR3 extends over 18 amino acids. CDR3 loop: CASSERGRMYSANTEAFF. As DNA, the CDR3 is TGTGCCAGCAGTGAAAGGGGGCGCATGTATTCCGCGAACACTGAAGCTTTCTTT.

The gene calls are TRBV2 and TRBJ1-3; a possible D gene is TRBD1 (6 bases). CDR3 length: 15 residues. Trimming stripped 6 bases from V and 0 bases from J, with 12 bases between. Germline values: CDR1 SNHLY, CDR2 FYNNEI. CDR3 bases: TGTGCCAGCAGCTACGGACAGAGCTCTGGAAACACCATATATTTT. Encoded protein: CASSYGQSSGNTIYF.

The V call is TRBV29-1, the J call TRBJ2-2, with TRBD2 matching 10 bases. This CDR3 region has 14 residues. V lost 4 bases, J lost 1 base, and 0 bases stayed unmatched. CDR1 and CDR2 (germline): SQVTM, ANQGSEA. CDR3 in DNA: TGCAGCGTTGGACTAGCGGGGAACACCGGGGAGCTGTTTTTT. This translates into CSVGLAGNTGELFF.

The V gene is TRBV11-2, the J gene TRBJ2-3; 13 bases are shared with TRBD2. From germline, CDR1 is SGHAT and CDR2 FQNNGV. The CDR3 contains 16 residues. With V trimmed by 5 bases and J by 2 bases, 4 bases remained unmatched. The CDR3, as DNA: TGTGCCAGCAGCCCGGGGACTAGCGGGACCACAGATACGCAGTATTTT. It codes for CASSPGTSGTTDTQYF. Filled out from reference TRBV11-2 and TRBJ2-3, the complete variable domain reads EAGVAQSPRYKIIEKRQSVAFWCNPISGHATLYWYQQILGQGPKLLIQFQNNGVVDDSQLPKDRFSAERLKGVDSTLKIQPAKLEDSAVYLCASSPGTSGTTDTQYFGPGTRLTVL.

CDR3 sequence (DNA): TGTGCCATCAGTGTCGGGGTAGGTAATGAGCAGTTCTTC. Residues: CAISVGVGNEQFF. The V gene is TRBV10-3, the J gene TRBJ2-1; D is possibly TRBD2 (5 bases). In germline, CDR1 is ENHRY, CDR2 SYGVKD. This CDR3 has 13 residues. V lost 4 bases to trimming and J lost 7 bases, with 11 bases between them.

The V gene is TRBV6-1, the J gene TRBJ1-5; D is undetermined. The V gene's germline CDR1 is MNHNS and CDR2 SASEGT. Between the trimmed V and J ends, which lost 0 bases and 2 bases, there was a span of 8 bases. The CDR3 covers 15 residues. The chain's CDR3 is CASSEAGEGNQPQHF. The DNA of the CDR3 is TGTGCCAGCAGTGAAGCTGGGGAGGGCAATCAGCCCCAGCATTTT.

The rearrangement uses TRBV28 and TRBJ1-1; 8 nucleotides align to TRBD1. This CDR3 has 19 residues. Per germline, CDR1 MDHEN and CDR2 SYDVKM. Trimming removed 2 bases from V and 0 bases from J; junction bases left unmatched: 14. The CDR3 here is CASSLRVRGQDHMNTEAFF. CDR3 in DNA: TGTGCCAGCAGTTTACGAGTTAGGGGACAGGACCACATGAACACTGAAGCTTTCTTT.

The chain links TRBV30 to TRBJ2-7; D gene ambiguous. The germline gives CDR1 GTSNPN, CDR2 SVGIG (reference sequence). This CDR3 spans 13 amino acids. CDR3 nucleotide sequence: TGTGACTACTGCGGAGAGCTGTCTTACGAGCAGTACTTC. This sequence encodes CDYCGELSYEQYF.

CDR3 loop: CATSRVFLPGETQYF. CDR3 nucleotides: TGTGCCACCAGCAGAGTTTTCCTCCCGGGGGAGACCCAGTACTTC. The J gene is TRBJ2-5, the V gene TRBV15; possible D gene TRBD2, 5 bases. Germline-derived CDR1 and CDR2 are LNHNV and YYDKDF (reference sequence). This CDR3 spans 15 amino acids. V shed 1 base and J shed 5 bases, with 14 bases lying between them. The variable domain in full, with the rest retrieved from reference TRBV15 and TRBJ2-5, is DAMVIQNPRYQVTQFGKPVTLSCSQTLNHNVMYWYQQKSSQAPKLLFHYYDKDFNNEADTPDNFQSRRPNTSFCFLDIRSPGLGDTAMYLCATSRVFLPGETQYFGPGTRLLVL.

The rearrangement links TRBV10-3 to TRBJ2-7; 7 nucleotides align to TRBD1. This CDR3 region has 13 residues. Trimming took 2 bases from V and 7 from J; bases not matched to a gene: 5. CDR1 and CDR2 (germline): ENHRY, SYGVKD. In DNA form, the CDR3 reads TGTGCCATCAGTGAGACAGGGGCCAAGGAGCAGTACTTC. This sequence encodes CAISETGAKEQYF.

The chain recombines TRBV11-2 with TRBJ1-2; 9 bases agree with TRBD1. CDR3 length: 13 residues. V lost 6 bases to trimming and J lost 7 bases; unmatched junction nucleotides: 6. Germline V gene data show CDR1 as SGHAT and CDR2 as FQNNGV. In DNA form, the CDR3 reads TGTGCCAGCAGTAAAACAGGGGGCGGTGGCTACACCTTC. Its translation: CASSKTGGGGYTF. The variable domain in full, with the rest retrieved from reference TRBV11-2 and TRBJ1-2, is EAGVAQSPRYKIIEKRQSVAFWCNPISGHATLYWYQQILGQGPKLLIQFQNNGVVDDSQLPKDRFSAERLKGVDSTLKIQPAKLEDSAVYLCASSKTGGGGYTFGSGTRLTVV.

The CDR3 here is CASSQENRTNYEQYF. The CDR3 bases are TGTGCCAGCAGCCAGGAAAACAGGACCAACTACGAGCAGTACTTC. V gene TRBV4-2 combines with J gene TRBJ2-7, with D possibly TRBD1 on 5 matching bases. The germline CDR1 and CDR2 sequences are LGHNA and YNFKEQ. V lost 3 bases to trimming and J lost 3 bases, with 15 bases between them. CDR3 length: 15 residues.

This chain uses TRBV11-1 with TRBJ1-1, with a tentative D call TRBD1 (5 bases). The CDR3 has 17 amino acids. V was shortened by 0 bases and J by 4 bases, with 18 bases between the two germline ends. Germline V gene sequence: CDR1 SGHAT, CDR2 FQDESV (reference sequence). The CDR3 loop reads CASSLAPRAGIGTEAFF. In DNA, the CDR3 is TGTGCCAGCAGCTTAGCCCCCCGGGCAGGGATTGGCACTGAAGCTTTCTTT.

This sequence joins TRBV27 and TRBJ1-1; tentatively, D is TRBD1 (5 bases). CDR1 is MNHEY, CDR2 SMNVEV, per germline (reference sequence). CDR3 size: 13 residues. V lost 3 bases to trimming and J lost 2 bases, with 7 bases between them. The CDR3 loop reads CASSFGTNTEAFF. For the CDR3, the DNA is TGTGCCAGCAGTTTTGGGACTAACACTGAAGCTTTCTTT.

The chain couples TRBV5-4 to TRBJ2-1, with 7 bases fitting TRBD2. Per the germline V gene, CDR1 is SGHNT and CDR2 is YYREEE (reference sequence). The J segment lost 5 bases and the V segment lost 1 base, leaving 9 bases of the junction unmatched. The CDR3 contains 16 residues. CDR3 amino acids: CASSLLGREKDNEQFF. CDR3 coding DNA: TGTGCCAGCAGCTTGCTAGGGCGGGAGAAGGACAATGAGCAGTTCTTC.